This T cell receptor beta chain is drawn from a study of untreated major depressive disorder. Sequencing used immunoSEQ multiplex PCR; TCRdb keeps in-frame clones, though not all of them. Altogether 15,000 to 20,000 clones are present, over 75% being singletons, with the ten largest covering 0.8% to 0.9%. This CDR3 is built from 13 residues. V was pared by 0 bases and J by 2 bases, with 5 bases between. Germline V gives CDR1 MNHNY, CDR2 SVGAGI (reference sequence). The material sequenced was CD4+ T cells from PBMCs. This chain uses TRBV6-6 with TRBJ2-7; D unresolved. This clonotype was obtained from a woman aged 25 to 45 in good health. The CDR3 loop reads CASSYSWAYEQYF. In DNA form, the CDR3 reads TGTGCCAGCAGTTACTCTTGGGCCTACGAGCAGTACTTC.